Here is one T cell receptor (beta chain) with its context. This entry is derived from a study of blood T cell repertoires in COVID-19. The CDR3 has 12 residues. In germline, CDR1 is SGHDT, CDR2 YYEEEE. The V and J ends lost 6 bases and 10 bases respectively, with 11 bases between them. Authors' processing steps: The authors estimated nucleated cell counts from reference gene primer amplification. Here immunoSEQ multiplex PCR was the method, and the copy in TCRdb shows in-frame clones only, minus some. The V and J calls and the clone size are those of that table, but D and trimming were determined from the DNA. The table records approximately 240,000 clones, 83% of them present only once.

This chain links TRBV5-6 with TRBJ1-6; D gene uncertain. The sequencing input was peripheral blood. The origin of this receptor is a woman aged 25 to 45 with COVID-19, enrolled during active disease. CDR3 amino acids: CASILRGSPLHF. DNA of the CDR3: TGTGCCAGCATCCTACGAGGCTCACCCCTCCACTTT.